The TCR beta chain under discussion was sequenced for a study of blood T cell repertoires in COVID-19. This CDR3 has 14 amino acids. V lost 4 bases and J lost 5, with 15 bases in between. CDR1 and CDR2 from the germline V gene are SGHRS and YFSETQ. TCRdb keeps only in-frame clones here, not all; method: immunoSEQ multiplex PCR. The sample carries roughly 380,000 clones, around 84% recorded once. The receptor's source is a human donor with acute or convalescent COVID-19. The donor label of this sample is uncertain. Sample: peripheral blood. The V and J genes are TRBV5-1 and TRBJ1-1, with a tentative D call TRBD1 (6 bases). The CDR3: CASSLGQRGTEAFF. CDR3 bases: TGCGCCAGCAGCCTTGGACAGCGTGGAACTGAAGCTTTCTTT.